The clone carrying this T cell receptor (beta chain) occurred many times. Its antigen is not identified. This specimen comes from a study of T cell repertoires in cytomegalovirus infection. Whole-study results and caveats: HLA-C-restricted CMV clonotypes gave the most frequent clonotype in two of eight donors.

Germline V gene data show CDR1 as SGHTA and CDR2 as FQGNSA. V lost 5 bases and J 7 bases, leaving 15 bases between the germline ends. This CDR3 is built from 14 residues. TCRdb reanalysed the reads using MiXCR and keeps one entry per CDR3 protein. The repertoire holds more than 200,000 distinct CDR3 sequences, approximately 9.2% seen once, with around 16% in the top ten. The receptor comes from a human donor in good health (CMV status not recorded). Some clones in this sample may be carry-over from other donors' samples. The sequencing input was PBMCs. This chain uses TRBV7-2 with TRBJ1-5; D not certain. The CDR3 region has the DNA TGTGCCAGCAGCCCAGATCGGGGAGACCAGCCCCAGCATTTT. Translation gives CASSPDRGDQPQHF.